The clone carrying this TCR beta chain has a handful of counts. The data were taken from a study of T cell changes during pregnancy in multiple sclerosis. The data were produced by immunoSEQ multiplex PCR, yet TCRdb's version contains in-frame clones alone and is incomplete. The sample contains about 24,000 clones, 88% of which appear only once. CDR3 length: 15 residues. The germline V gene encodes CDR1 LNHDA and CDR2 SQIVND (reference sequence). V was pared by 10 bases and J by 0 bases, with 16 bases between. The J gene is TRBJ2-1, the V gene TRBV19; D is possibly TRBD1 (6 bases). The TCR originated in a female donor in good health, enrolled as a control in a pregnancy study. The input for sequencing was CD4+ T cells from peripheral blood mononuclear cells, taken in the first trimester of pregnancy. The CDR3 region is CATRVDRSSYNEQFF. CDR3 in DNA: TGTGCCACTCGGGTAGACAGGAGCTCCTACAATGAGCAGTTCTTC.